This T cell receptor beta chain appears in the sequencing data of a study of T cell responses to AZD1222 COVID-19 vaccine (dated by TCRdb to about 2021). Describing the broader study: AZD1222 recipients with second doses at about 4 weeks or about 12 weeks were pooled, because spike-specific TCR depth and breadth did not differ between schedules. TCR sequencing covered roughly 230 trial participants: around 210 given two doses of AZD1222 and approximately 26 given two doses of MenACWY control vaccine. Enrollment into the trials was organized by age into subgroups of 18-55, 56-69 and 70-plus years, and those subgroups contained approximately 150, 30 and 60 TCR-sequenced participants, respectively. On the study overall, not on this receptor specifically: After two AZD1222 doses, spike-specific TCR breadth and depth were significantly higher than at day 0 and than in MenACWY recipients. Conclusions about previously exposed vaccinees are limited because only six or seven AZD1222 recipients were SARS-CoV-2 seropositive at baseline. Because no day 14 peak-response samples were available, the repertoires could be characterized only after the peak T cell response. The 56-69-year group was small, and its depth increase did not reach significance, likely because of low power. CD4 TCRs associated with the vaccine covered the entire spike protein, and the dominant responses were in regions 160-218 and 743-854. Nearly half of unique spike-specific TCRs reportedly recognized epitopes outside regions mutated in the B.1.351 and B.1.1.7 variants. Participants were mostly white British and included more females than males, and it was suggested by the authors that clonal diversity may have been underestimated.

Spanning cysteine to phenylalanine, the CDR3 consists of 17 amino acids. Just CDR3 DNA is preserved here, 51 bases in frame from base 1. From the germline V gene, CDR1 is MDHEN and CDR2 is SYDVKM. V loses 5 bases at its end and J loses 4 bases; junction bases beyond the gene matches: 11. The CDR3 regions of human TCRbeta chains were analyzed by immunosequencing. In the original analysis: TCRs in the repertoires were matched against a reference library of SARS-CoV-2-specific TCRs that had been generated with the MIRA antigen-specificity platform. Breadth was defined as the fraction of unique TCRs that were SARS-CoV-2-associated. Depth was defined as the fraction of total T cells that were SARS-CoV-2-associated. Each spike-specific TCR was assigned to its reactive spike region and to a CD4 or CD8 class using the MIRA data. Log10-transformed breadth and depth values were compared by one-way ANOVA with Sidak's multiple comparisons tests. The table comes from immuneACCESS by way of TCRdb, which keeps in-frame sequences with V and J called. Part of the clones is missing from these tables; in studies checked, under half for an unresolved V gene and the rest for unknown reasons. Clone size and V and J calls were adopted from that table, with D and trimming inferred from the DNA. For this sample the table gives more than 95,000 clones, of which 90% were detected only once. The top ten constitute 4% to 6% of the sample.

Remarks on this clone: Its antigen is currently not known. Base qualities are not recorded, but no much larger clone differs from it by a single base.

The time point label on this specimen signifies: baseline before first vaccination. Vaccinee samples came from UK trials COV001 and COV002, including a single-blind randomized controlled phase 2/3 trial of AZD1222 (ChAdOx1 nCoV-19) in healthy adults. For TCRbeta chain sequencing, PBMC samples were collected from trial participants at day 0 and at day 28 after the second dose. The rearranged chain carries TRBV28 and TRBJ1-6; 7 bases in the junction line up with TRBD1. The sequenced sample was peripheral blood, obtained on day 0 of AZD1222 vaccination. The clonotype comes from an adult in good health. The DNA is TGTGCCAGCAGTCGCATCAGGGGGAAAATTTATAATTCACCCCTCCACTTT. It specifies CASSRIRGKIYNSPLHF.